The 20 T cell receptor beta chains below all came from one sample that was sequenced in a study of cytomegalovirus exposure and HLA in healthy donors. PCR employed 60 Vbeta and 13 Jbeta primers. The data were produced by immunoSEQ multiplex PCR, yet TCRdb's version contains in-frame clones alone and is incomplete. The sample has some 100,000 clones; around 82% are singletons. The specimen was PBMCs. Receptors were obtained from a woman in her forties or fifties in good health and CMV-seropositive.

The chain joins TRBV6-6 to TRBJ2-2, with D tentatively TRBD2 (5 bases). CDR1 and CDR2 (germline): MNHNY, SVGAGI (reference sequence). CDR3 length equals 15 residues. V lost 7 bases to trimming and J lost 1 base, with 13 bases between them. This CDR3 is CASTLEGGNTGELFF. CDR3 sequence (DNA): TGTGCCAGCACTTTGGAAGGAGGGAACACCGGGGAGCTGTTTTTT.

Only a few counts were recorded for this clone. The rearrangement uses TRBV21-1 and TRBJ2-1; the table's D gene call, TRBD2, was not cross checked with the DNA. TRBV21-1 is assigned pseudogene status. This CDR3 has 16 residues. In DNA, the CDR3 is TGTGCCAGCAGCACTTTCGGGGGGGCCTTTTCGAATGAGCAGTTCTTC. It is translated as CASSTFGGAFSNEQFF.

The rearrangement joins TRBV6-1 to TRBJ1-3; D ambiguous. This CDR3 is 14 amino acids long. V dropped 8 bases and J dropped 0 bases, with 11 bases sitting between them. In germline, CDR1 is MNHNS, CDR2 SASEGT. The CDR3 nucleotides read TGTGCCAGCCTGCTAGGCCTCTCTGGAAACACCATATATTTT. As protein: CASLLGLSGNTIYF.

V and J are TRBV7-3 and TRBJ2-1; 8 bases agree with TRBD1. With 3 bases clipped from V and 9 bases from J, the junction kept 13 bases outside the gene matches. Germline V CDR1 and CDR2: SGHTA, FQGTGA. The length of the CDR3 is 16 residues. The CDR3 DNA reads TGTGCCAGCAGCTTGTTCGAGACAGGGGTCGCGGGTGAGCAGTTCTTC. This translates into CASSLFETGVAGEQFF.

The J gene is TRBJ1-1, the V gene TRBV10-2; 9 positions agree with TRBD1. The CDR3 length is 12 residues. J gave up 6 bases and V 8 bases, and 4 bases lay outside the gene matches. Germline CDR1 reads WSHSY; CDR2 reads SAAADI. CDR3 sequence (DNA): TGCGCCAGCCTGGACAGGGGCCCTGAAGCTTTCTTT. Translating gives CASLDRGPEAFF.

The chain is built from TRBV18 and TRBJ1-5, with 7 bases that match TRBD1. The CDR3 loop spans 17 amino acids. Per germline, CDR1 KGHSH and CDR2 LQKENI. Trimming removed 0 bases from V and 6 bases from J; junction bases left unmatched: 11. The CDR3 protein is CASSPPLPEGASQPQHF. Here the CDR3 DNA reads TGTGCCAGCTCACCACCGTTACCCGAGGGGGCAAGTCAGCCCCAGCATTTT.

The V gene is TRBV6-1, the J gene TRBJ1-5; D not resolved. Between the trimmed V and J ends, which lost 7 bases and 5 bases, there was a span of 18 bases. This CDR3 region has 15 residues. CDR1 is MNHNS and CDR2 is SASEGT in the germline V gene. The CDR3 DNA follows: TGTGCCAGCACCCCATCAGGTCACCTTGATCAGCCCCAGCATTTT. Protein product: CASTPSGHLDQPQHF.

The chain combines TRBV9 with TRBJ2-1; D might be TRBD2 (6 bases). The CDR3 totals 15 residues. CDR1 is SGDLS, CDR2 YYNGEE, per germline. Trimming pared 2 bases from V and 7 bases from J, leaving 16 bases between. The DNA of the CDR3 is TGTGCCAGCAGCGTGGGGGGATCCACACAGAATGAGCAGTTCTTC. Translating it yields CASSVGGSTQNEQFF.

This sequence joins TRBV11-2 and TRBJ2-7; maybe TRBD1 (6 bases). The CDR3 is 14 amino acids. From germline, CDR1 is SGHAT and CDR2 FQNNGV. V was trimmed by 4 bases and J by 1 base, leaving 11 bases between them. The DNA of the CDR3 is TGTGCCAGCAGCTACGGGACAAGATCCTACGAGCAGTACTTC. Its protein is CASSYGTRSYEQYF.

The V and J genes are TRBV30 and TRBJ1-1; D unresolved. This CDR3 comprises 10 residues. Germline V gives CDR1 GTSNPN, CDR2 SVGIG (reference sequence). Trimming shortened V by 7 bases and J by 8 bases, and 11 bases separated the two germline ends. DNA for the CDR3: TGTGCCTTACGGCGGGCGGAAGCTTTCTTT. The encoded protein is CALRRAEAFF.

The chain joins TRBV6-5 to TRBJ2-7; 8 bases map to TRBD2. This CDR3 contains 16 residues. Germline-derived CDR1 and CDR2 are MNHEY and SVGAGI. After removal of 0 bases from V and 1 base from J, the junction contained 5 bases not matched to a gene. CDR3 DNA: TGTGCCAGCAGTTACTCCCCAGCGGGAGTGTCCTACGAGCAGTACTTC. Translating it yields CASSYSPAGVSYEQYF.

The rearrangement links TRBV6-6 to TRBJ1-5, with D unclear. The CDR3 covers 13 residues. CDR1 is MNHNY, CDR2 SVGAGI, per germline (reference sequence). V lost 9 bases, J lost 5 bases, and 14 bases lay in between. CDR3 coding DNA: TGTGCCAGTTCATCGGAGCTATATCAGCCCCAGCATTTT. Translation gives CASSSELYQPQHF.

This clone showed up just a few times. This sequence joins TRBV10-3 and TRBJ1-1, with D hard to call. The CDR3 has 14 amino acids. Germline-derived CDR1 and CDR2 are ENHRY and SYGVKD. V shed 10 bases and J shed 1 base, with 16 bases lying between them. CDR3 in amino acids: CATGVGLRNTEAFF. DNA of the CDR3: TGTGCCACCGGGGTCGGCCTGCGGAACACTGAAGCTTTCTTT.

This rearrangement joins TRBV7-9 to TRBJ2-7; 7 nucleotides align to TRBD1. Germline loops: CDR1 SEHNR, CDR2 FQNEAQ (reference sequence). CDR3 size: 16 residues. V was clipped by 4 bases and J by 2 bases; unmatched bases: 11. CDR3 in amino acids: CASSSYSGTEPYEQYF. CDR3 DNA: TGTGCCAGCAGCTCGTATTCCGGGACAGAGCCCTACGAGCAGTACTTC.

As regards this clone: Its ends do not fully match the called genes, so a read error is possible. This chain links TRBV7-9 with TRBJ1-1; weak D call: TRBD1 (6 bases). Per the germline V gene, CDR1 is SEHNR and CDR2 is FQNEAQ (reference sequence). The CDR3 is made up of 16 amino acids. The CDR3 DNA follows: TGTTCCAGCAGTCAATTCACAGGGAAGGCGGAGGCTGAAGCTTTCTTT. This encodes CSSSQFTGKAEAEAFF.

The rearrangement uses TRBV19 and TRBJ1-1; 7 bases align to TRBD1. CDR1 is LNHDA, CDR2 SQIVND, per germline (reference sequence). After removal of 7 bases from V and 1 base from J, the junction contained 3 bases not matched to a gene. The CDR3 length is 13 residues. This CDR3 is CASKGGKNTEAFF. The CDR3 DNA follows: TGTGCCAGTAAAGGGGGCAAGAACACTGAAGCTTTCTTT. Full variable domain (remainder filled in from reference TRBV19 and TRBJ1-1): DGGITQSPKYLFRKEGQNVTLSCEQNLNHDAMYWYRQDPGQGLRLIYYSQIVNDFQKGDIAEGYSVSREKKESFPLTVTSAQKNPTAFYLCASKGGKNTEAFFGQGTRLTVV.

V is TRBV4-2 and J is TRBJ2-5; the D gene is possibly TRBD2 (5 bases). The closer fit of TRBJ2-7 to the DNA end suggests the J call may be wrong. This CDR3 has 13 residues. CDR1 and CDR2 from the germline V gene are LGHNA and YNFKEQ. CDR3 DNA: TGTGCCAGCAGGGCGGGCTACTCCTACGAGCAGTACTTC. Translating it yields CASRAGYSYEQYF.

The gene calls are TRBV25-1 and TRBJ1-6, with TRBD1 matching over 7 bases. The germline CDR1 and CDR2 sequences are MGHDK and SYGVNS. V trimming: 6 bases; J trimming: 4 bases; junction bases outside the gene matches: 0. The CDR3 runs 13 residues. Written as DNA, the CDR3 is TGTGCCAGCAGGGGACAGTATAATTCACCCCTCCACTTT. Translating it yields CASRGQYNSPLHF.

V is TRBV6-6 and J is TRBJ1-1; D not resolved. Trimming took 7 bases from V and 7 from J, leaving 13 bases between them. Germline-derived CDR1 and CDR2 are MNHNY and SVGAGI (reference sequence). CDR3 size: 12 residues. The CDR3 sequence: CASTPDGGEAFF. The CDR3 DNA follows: TGTGCCAGCACTCCCGATGGAGGTGAAGCTTTCTTT.

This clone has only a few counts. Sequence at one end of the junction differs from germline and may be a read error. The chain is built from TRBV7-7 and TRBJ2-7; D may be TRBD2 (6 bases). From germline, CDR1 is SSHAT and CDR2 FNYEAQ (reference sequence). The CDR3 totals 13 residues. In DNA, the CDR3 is TGTGCTAGCAGTCCCGGGAGCCCCTACGAGCAGTACTTC. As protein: CASSPGSPYEQYF.